This T cell receptor beta chain is drawn from a study of blood T cell repertoires in COVID-19. Seattle enrolled patients during active infection and tracked them longitudinally. TCRdb keeps only in-frame clones here, not all; method: immunoSEQ multiplex PCR. The profile covers fewer than 500,000 clones, with roughly 89% appearing a single time and 0.65% to 1% taken by the ten largest. J gave up 5 bases and V 4 bases, and 7 bases lay outside the gene matches. The CDR3 length is 15 residues. Germline CDR1 SGHTA, CDR2 FQGNSA. This sequence joins TRBV7-2 and TRBJ2-3; TRBD2 aligns across 9 bases. The specimen was peripheral blood. The origin of this receptor is a man aged 18 to 29 with COVID-19, enrolled during active disease. As DNA, the CDR3 is TGTGCCAGCAGCTCTAGCGGGGATTATGTAGATACGCAGTATTTT. This translates into CASSSSGDYVDTQYF.